These 32 T cell receptor beta chains originate from one sample sequenced in a study of tumor-infiltrating lymphocytes in primary liver carcinoma. The blood RNA (from unsorted whole blood) was obtained, and germline DNA was also extracted. Using a constant-region primer together with ProtoScript II reverse transcriptase, TCR beta cDNA was made from around 0.55 ug of total RNA. For TCR beta, libraries were produced by three nested multiplex PCR rounds using slightly modified ARM-PCR. The first two PCR rounds used TRBV1-TRBV30 forward primers with a C-beta reverse primer, roughly 11 cycles each. TCRdb called the multiplex PCR reads again in MiXCR, with one record for every CDR3 protein. The sample holds 200,000 or so distinct CDR3 sequences, around 60% seen once. Sample: peripheral blood. The receptors shown here come from an older woman with primary liver carcinoma and hepatitis B virus infection.

Turning to this clonotype: A read error is possible here, since a much larger clone lies one base away. V usage is TRBV6-5 and J usage is TRBJ1-2; 9 bases match TRBD1. There are 14 residues in the CDR3. The germline gives CDR1 MNHEY, CDR2 SVGAGI. For the CDR3, the DNA is TGTGCCACCAGTTATTTACAGGGGGCGCGCGGCTACACCTTC. Translated: CATSYLQGARGYTF.

This clonotype was seen a few times. The chain couples TRBV5-4 to TRBJ2-2; a possible D gene is TRBD2 (6 bases). The V gene lost 4 bases and the J gene lost 3 bases, with 13 bases spanning the gap. CDR1 and CDR2 from the germline V gene are SGHNT and YYREEE (reference sequence). This CDR3 region has 15 residues. CDR3: CASSTGTSYTGELFF. CDR3 sequence (DNA): TGTGCCAGCAGCACCGGGACTTCATACACCGGGGAGCTGTTTTTT.

This clonotype was recorded only once. Its ends do not fully match the called genes, so a read error is possible. V and J are TRBV11-2 and TRBJ2-3; TRBD1 matches at 9 bases. Germline V gene data show CDR1 as SGHAT and CDR2 as FQNNGV. The CDR3 sequence is 17 residues long. CDR3: CVSSLEVRTGVTDTKYF. The CDR3 DNA follows: TGTGTCAGCAGCTTAGAGGTTCGGACAGGGGTCACAGATACGAAGTATTTT.

In this sample, this clonotype turned up many times. Germline is not matched at one junction end, which may reflect a read error. The chain combines TRBV11-2 with TRBJ1-2; D remains ambiguous. Germline loops: CDR1 SGHAT, CDR2 FQNNGV. The CDR3 consists of 12 residues. The CDR3 DNA is TGTGCCGGCAGCTTAGGTAGGCAGGCAACCACCTTC. Protein product: CAGSLGRQATTF.

Turning to this clonotype: Its ends do not fully match the called genes, so a read error is possible. The gene calls are TRBV29-1 and TRBJ2-7; TRBD1 aligns across 7 bases. The CDR3 consists of 12 residues. From germline, CDR1 is SQVTM and CDR2 ANQGSEA. CDR3 sequence: CSIGRTGYEQYF. Here the CDR3 DNA reads TGCAGCATTGGAAGGACAGGCTACGAGCAATACTTC.

With respect to this clonotype: A junction end diverges from the germline sequence, so it may reflect a read error. The rearrangement links TRBV11-2 to TRBJ2-5; D is undetermined. CDR3 length equals 14 residues. CDR1 is SGHAT and CDR2 is FQNNGV in the germline V gene. The CDR3 DNA follows: TGTGTCAGCAGCTCAGTAAGTCGGGCAGGGACCCAGTACTTC. The encoded protein is CVSSSVSRAGTQYF.

The chain uses TRBV25-1 and TRBJ2-6; TRBD2 matches at 8 bases. V dropped 7 bases and J dropped 1; count of bases not matched to a gene: 6. CDR3 length equals 16 residues. CDR1 is MGHDK and CDR2 is SYGVNS in the germline V gene. The CDR3 reads CASTSGGPSGANVLTF. Here the CDR3 DNA reads TGTGCCAGCACCTCGGGAGGGCCTTCTGGGGCCAACGTCCTGACTTTC.

The chain combines TRBV12-3 or TRBV12-4 with TRBJ1-1; D is ambiguous. This CDR3 is 15 amino acids long. With 1 base removed from V and 3 bases from J, the gap between germline ends came to 12 bases. CDR3 sequence reads: CASSLGGIRDTEAFF. CDR3 DNA sequence: TGTGCCAGCAGTTTAGGAGGGATAAGGGACACTGAAGCTTTCTTT.

The chain is built from TRBV10-3 and TRBJ1-5; 9 nucleotides align to TRBD1. Per germline, CDR1 ENHRY and CDR2 SYGVKD. The CDR3 is 16 amino acids. With 3 bases clipped from V and 4 bases from J, the junction kept 7 bases outside the gene matches. The CDR3 DNA sequence: TGTGCCATCAGTGACCCGGACAGGGGATTGAATCAGCCCCAGCATTTT. This translates into CAISDPDRGLNQPQHF.

About this clonotype: Mismatch with germline at one junction end may stem from a read error. The rearrangement uses TRBV11-2 and TRBJ2-1; 7 bases are a match to TRBD1. The V gene's germline CDR1 is SGHAT and CDR2 FQNNGV. There are 17 residues in the CDR3. CDR3 nucleotide sequence: TGTACCAGCAGCTTAACCCACGGACATGGGTACAGGGGTGAGCACTTCTTC. Translated, it gives CTSSLTHGHGYRGEHFF.

V is TRBV4-1 and J is TRBJ2-1; D gene unclear. The V gene's germline CDR1 is MGHRA and CDR2 YSYEKL. This CDR3 comprises 13 residues. V lost 0 bases and J 12 bases, leaving 12 bases between the germline ends. This CDR3 reads CASSQEFRSGQFF. In DNA, the CDR3 is TGCGCCAGCAGCCAAGAGTTTCGCTCGGGGCAGTTCTTC.

This clonotype appeared many times. The CDR3 nucleotides are TGTGCCAGCAGTCAGACGGGGAGCAATCAGCCCCAGCATTTT. As protein: CASSQTGSNQPQHF. The gene calls are TRBV6-5 and TRBJ1-5; D is unresolved. Germline V gives CDR1 MNHEY, CDR2 SVGAGI. This CDR3 has 14 amino acids. Trimming cost V 5 bases and J 1 base, with 9 bases left between them.

The genes are TRBV11-2 and TRBJ2-5, with a weak D call TRBD2 (6 bases). Germline CDR1 reads SGHAT; CDR2 reads FQNNGV. This CDR3 contains 14 residues. Trimming removed 4 bases from V and 5 bases from J, with 14 bases in between. CDR3 protein: CASSSMIADETQYF. In DNA, the CDR3 is TGTGCCAGCAGCTCAATGATAGCGGACGAGACCCAGTACTTC.

There are many counts of this clonotype. The chain uses TRBV11-2 and TRBJ1-4, with D possibly matching TRBD1 (6 bases). The V gene's germline CDR1 is SGHAT and CDR2 FQNNGV. Between the trimmed V and J ends, which lost 6 bases and 5 bases, there was a span of 16 bases. This CDR3 has 15 residues. The CDR3 DNA is TGTGCCAGCAGAAAACTCAGGGGAAGAAATGAAAAACTGTTTTTT. Translation gives CASRKLRGRNEKLFF.

The gene calls are TRBV4-1 and TRBJ2-3; D call uncertain. Looked up from germline, CDR1 is MGHRA and CDR2 is YSYEKL. CDR3 length equals 17 residues. V was clipped by 6 bases and J by 2 bases, with 21 bases between them. CDR3 sequence reads: CASRHEKTHEDTDTQYF. The CDR3, as DNA: TGCGCCAGCAGGCATGAAAAGACTCACGAAGACACAGATACGCAGTATTTT.

In regard to this clonotype: Without the conserved terminal phenylalanine or tryptophan, this CDR3 likely stems from a read error. The rearrangement uses TRBV4-1 and TRBJ1-1, with a tentative D call TRBD1 (5 bases). Trimming pared 1 base from V and 5 bases from J, leaving 14 bases between. From germline, CDR1 is MGHRA and CDR2 YSYEKL. The CDR3 consists of 15 residues. The CDR3 sequence: CASSQAGVGDTEAFL. CDR3 bases: TGCGCCAGCAGCCAAGCAGGCGTGGGGGATACTGAAGCTTTCTTA.

Notes on this clonotype: A much larger clone lies a single base off, so this may be a read error. The rearrangement links TRBV12-3 or TRBV12-4 to TRBJ1-2; D is perhaps TRBD1 (5 bases). The CDR3 extends over 12 amino acids. The ends were cut back, 7 bases at V and 7 bases at J, with 13 bases in the middle. CDR3: CASIRQGGGYTF. DNA of the CDR3: TGTGCCAGCATCAGGCAGGGTGGTGGCTACACCTTC.

Of note for this clonotype: Without the conserved terminal phenylalanine or tryptophan, this CDR3 likely stems from a read error. The rearrangement joins TRBV5-1 to TRBJ2-5; perhaps TRBD2 as D (5 bases). This CDR3 is built from 12 residues. The germline gives CDR1 SGHRS, CDR2 YFSETQ. V was pared by 2 bases and J by 5 bases, with 7 bases between. The CDR3 region is CASSFGVETQYL. The CDR3 nucleotides read TGCGCCAGCAGCTTCGGGGTGGAGACCCAGTACCTC.

J is TRBJ2-7 and V is TRBV4-2, with 7 bases aligning to TRBD1. Germline CDR1 reads LGHNA; CDR2 reads YNFKEQ. With V trimmed by 4 bases and J by 3 bases, 6 bases remained unmatched. The CDR3 spans 14 residues. This CDR3 reads CASSRGQRDYEQYF. CDR3 DNA sequence: TGTGCCAGCAGCCGGGGACAGAGAGACTACGAGCAGTACTTC.

A word on this clonotype: Since a much larger clone is just one base distant, this may be a read error. V gene TRBV28 combines with J gene TRBJ1-2; D possibly corresponds to TRBD1 (6 bases). There are 15 residues in the CDR3. Deletions cut 4 bases from V and 7 bases from J, with 19 bases between. The germline V gene encodes CDR1 MDHEN and CDR2 SYDVKM. The CDR3 reads CASSSGVGTACGYTF. Written as DNA, the CDR3 is TGTGCCAGCAGTTCAGGGGTAGGGACGGCCTGTGGCTACACCTTC.

This clonotype was seen a single time. The CDR3 bases are TGCAGTGCTAGAGATGAGACAGGGGGCACCTACGAGCAGTACTTC. Its protein product is CSARDETGGTYEQYF. The J gene is TRBJ2-7, the V gene TRBV20-1; 10 positions agree with TRBD1. This CDR3 has 15 amino acids. The V gene end was trimmed by 0 bases and the J gene end by 2 bases; junction bases not matched to a gene: 4. Germline V CDR1 and CDR2: DFQATT, SNEGSKA (reference sequence).

Note on this clonotype: At one end, the junction sequence differs from germline, possibly due to a read error. The chain uses TRBV29-1 and TRBJ1-1; no clear D gene. CDR3 length equals 12 residues. The germline CDR1 and CDR2 sequences are SQVTM and ANQGSEA. CDR3 loop: CSVRPIITEASF. CDR3 DNA: TGCAGCGTCAGACCTATTATCACTGAAGCTTCCTTT.

This clonotype was seen once. A clone one base away is much larger, so this may be a read error. CDR3 DNA sequence: TGCGCCGGCAGTGAGGGGACAGCCTGGTACGAGCAGTACTTC. This gives the protein CAGSEGTAWYEQYF. The chain carries TRBV10-2 and TRBJ2-7; 7 positions match TRBD1. Germline CDR1 WSHSY, CDR2 SAAADI. This CDR3 spans 14 amino acids.

Regarding this clonotype: A junction boundary mismatches the germline segment, possibly from a read error. The rearrangement links TRBV11-2 to TRBJ2-4; D not resolved. The CDR3 totals 16 residues. Germline lookup yields CDR1 SGHAT and CDR2 FQNNGV. CDR3 sequence reads: CASSLGTQIAKNVQCF. The CDR3 nucleotides are TGTGCCAGCAGCTTAGGAACCCAGATAGCCAAAAACGTTCAGTGCTTC. The full variable domain, with the rest looked up from reference TRBV11-2 and TRBJ2-4, is EAGVAQSPRYKIIEKRQSVAFWCNPISGHATLYWYQQILGQGPKLLIQFQNNGVVDDSQLPKDRFSAERLKGVDSTLKIQPAKLEDSAVYLCASSLGTQIAKNVQCFGAGTRLSVL.

As concerns this clonotype: A read error may be the cause here, since a much bigger clone is one base away. The chain has TRBV6-6 and TRBJ2-7, with 8 bases that match TRBD2. This CDR3 region has 16 residues. Germline V lookup: CDR1 MNHNY, CDR2 SVGAGI (reference sequence). CDR3 protein: CVSSTGSGRGSYEQYF. Written as DNA, the CDR3 is TGTGTCAGCAGCACGGGGAGCGGGAGAGGTTCCTACGAGCAGTACTTC.

Turning to this clonotype: A much larger clonotype is one base distant, so this may be a read error. The rearrangement links TRBV4-1 to TRBJ2-4; D remains unclear. The CDR3 has 15 residues. V gave up 0 bases and J gave up 9 bases, with 15 bases separating them. Germline CDR1 is MGHRA and CDR2 is YSYEKL. CDR3: CASSQDWSTQSIQYF. The CDR3 nucleotides are TGCGCCAGCAGCCAAGATTGGTCAACCCAAAGCATTCAGTACTTC.

The V gene is TRBV30, the J gene TRBJ2-1, with a tentative D call TRBD1 (6 bases). V was cut by 5 bases and J by 8 bases, with 10 bases left in between. Germline V gene lookup returns CDR1 GTSNPN and CDR2 SVGIG (reference sequence). CDR3 length equals 11 residues. CDR3 sequence (DNA): TGTGCCTGGGGGCAGGGGCATGAGCAGTTCTTC. This encodes CAWGQGHEQFF.

A word on this clonotype: One end of the junction fails to match germline, which may point to a read error. The chain employs TRBV4-1 and TRBJ1-4, with D maybe TRBD1 (5 bases). The CDR3 covers 14 residues. Germline-derived CDR1 and CDR2 are MGHRA and YSYEKL. The CDR3: CASRDFRVIGKLFF. In DNA form, the CDR3 reads TGCGCCAGCCGGGACTTCAGGGTGATTGGAAAATTGTTTTTC.

J is TRBJ2-1 and V is TRBV4-2; 7 positions agree with TRBD1. V was clipped by 2 bases and J by 13 bases; unmatched bases: 8. CDR1 and CDR2 (germline): LGHNA, YNFKEQ. The CDR3 sequence is 13 residues long. CDR3 sequence: CASSQPDREAQFF. The CDR3 bases are TGTGCCAGCAGCCAACCCGACAGGGAAGCTCAGTTCTTC.

J is TRBJ1-2 and V is TRBV6-5, with D maybe TRBD1 (6 bases). This CDR3 spans 15 amino acids. Germline CDR1 reads MNHEY; CDR2 reads SVGAGI. The ends were cut back, 2 bases at V and 6 bases at J, with 16 bases in the middle. CDR3 loop: CASSYRGGARDGYTF. CDR3 nucleotide sequence: TGTGCCAGCAGTTACCGCGGGGGGGCGCGGGATGGCTACACCTTC.

About this clonotype: Sequence at one end of the junction differs from germline and may be a read error. V is TRBV11-3 and J is TRBJ2-5; D gene uncertain. Germline CDR1 reads SGHNT; CDR2 reads YENEEA. The CDR3 totals 9 residues. CDR3 DNA sequence: TGCGTCACCCGAAAGACCCAGTACTTC. It is translated as CVTRKTQYF.

Concerning this clonotype itself: A single base separates this from a much larger clone, so it may be a read error. V is TRBV29-1 and J is TRBJ1-1; D unresolved. CDR1 and CDR2 from the germline V gene are SQVTM and ANQGSEA. V gave up 5 bases and J gave up 4 bases, with 11 bases separating them. The CDR3 extends over 12 amino acids. Written as DNA, the CDR3 is TGCAGCGTTACGACGGGGTGCACTGAAGCTTTCTTT. It encodes CSVTTGCTEAFF.